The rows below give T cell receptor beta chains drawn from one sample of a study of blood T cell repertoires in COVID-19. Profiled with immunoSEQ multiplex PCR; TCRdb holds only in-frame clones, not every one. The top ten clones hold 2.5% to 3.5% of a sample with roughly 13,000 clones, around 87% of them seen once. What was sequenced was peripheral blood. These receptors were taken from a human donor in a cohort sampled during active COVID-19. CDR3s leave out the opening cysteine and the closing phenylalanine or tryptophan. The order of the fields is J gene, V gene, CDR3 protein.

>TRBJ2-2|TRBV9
ASSVGSSPAGELF
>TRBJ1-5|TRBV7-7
ASSPFGRGGNQPQH
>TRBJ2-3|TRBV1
TSSPLRLAGGTDTQY
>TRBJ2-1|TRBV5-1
ASSLAPSGGADEQF
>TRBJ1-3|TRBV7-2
ASSLRLGNTIY
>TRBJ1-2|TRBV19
ASSPPTYQDYGYT
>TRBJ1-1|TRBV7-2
ASSPTGGNTEAF
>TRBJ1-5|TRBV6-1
ASSGSGSIHNSNQPQH
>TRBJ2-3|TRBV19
ASSIGGVYTDTQY
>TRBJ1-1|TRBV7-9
ASSLVGGPITEAF
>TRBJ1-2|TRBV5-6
ASSLENRVYGYT
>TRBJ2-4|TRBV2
ASSETGGIGLIAKNIQY
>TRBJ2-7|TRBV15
ATSRDIVRPYEQY
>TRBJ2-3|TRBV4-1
ASSQAVALSTDTQY
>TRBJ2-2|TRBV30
AWRFPTGAGTGELF
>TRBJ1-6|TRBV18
ASSPAQVRDSPLH
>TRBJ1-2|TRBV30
AWTGSYGYT
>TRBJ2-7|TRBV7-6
ASSLRQSYEQY
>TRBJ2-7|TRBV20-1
SASTGQGTYEQY
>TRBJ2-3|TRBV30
AWRSDSTDTQY
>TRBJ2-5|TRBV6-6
ASSRGTQETQY
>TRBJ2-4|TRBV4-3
ASSKSAGTGESIQY
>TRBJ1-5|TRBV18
ASSPPGQGPRQPQH
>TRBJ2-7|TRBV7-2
ASSLVPGTSGRAYEQY
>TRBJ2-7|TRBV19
ASGGDPLEQY
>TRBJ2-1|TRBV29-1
SVQDRTTYNEQF
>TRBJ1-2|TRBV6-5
ASRIQGNYGYT
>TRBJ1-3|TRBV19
ASIDADYSGNTIY
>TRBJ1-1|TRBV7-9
ASSPGKANTEAF
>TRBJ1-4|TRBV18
ASSPPRQVLNEKLF
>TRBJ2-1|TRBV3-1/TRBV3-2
ASSYRDLAPNEQF
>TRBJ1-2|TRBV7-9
ASSLPTGQGIDYGYT
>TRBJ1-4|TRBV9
ASSVGSSLNEKLF
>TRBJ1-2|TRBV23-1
ASRTSGQASFVAGYT
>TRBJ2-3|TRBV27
ASRPSGRPDTQY
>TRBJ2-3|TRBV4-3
ASSQAGFGTDTQY
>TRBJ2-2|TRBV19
ASSRRAGVPTGELF
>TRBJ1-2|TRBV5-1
ASTPRQGIYGYT
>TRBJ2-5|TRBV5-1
ASSLARTEETQY
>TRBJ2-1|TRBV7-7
ASSPAGGFENEQF
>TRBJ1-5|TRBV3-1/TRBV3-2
ASSQGGQDNQPQH
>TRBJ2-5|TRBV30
AWSAGLQETQY